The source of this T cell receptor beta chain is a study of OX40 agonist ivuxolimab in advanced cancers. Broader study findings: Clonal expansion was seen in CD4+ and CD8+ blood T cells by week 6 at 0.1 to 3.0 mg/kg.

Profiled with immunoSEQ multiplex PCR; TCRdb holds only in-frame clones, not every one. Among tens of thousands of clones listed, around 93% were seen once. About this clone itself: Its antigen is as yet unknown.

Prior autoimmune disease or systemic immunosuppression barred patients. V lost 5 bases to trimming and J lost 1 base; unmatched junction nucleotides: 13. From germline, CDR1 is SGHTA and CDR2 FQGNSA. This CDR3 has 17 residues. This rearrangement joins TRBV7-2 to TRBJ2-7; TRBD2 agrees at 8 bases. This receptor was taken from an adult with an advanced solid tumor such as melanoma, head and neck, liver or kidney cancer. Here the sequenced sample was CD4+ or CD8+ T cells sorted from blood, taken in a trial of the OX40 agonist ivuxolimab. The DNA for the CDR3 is TGTGCCAGCAGCCCGCACACCCGACTAGCGCAATCCTACGAGCAGTACTTC. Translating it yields CASSPHTRLAQSYEQYF. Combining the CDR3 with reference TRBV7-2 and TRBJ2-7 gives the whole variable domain GAGVSQSPSNKVTEKGKDVELRCDPISGHTALYWYRQSLGQGLEFLIYFQGNSAPDKSGLPSDRFSAERTGGSVSTLTIQRTQQEDSAVYLCASSPHTRLAQSYEQYFGPGTRLTVT.